The 18 T cell receptor beta chains reported below all come from one sample, sequenced in a study of blood T cell repertoires in COVID-19. Profiled with immunoSEQ multiplex PCR; TCRdb holds only in-frame clones, not every one. The sample consists of some 270,000 clones, 88% of them appearing once. Specimen: PBMCs or T cells enriched from blood (not recorded which). These receptors were taken from a woman in her forties who had been exposed to COVID-19.

The chain is built from TRBV25-1 and TRBJ2-1; D is perhaps TRBD1 (6 bases). The V and J ends lost 1 base and 0 bases respectively, with 16 bases between them. Germline V gene sequence: CDR1 MGHDK, CDR2 SYGVNS. CDR3 length: 18 residues. The chain's CDR3 is CASSESLRQGFSYNEQFF. DNA for the CDR3: TGTGCCAGCAGTGAATCCTTGAGGCAGGGGTTCTCCTACAATGAGCAGTTCTTC.

The rearrangement joins TRBV4-2 to TRBJ1-1; the D is unclear. Per germline, CDR1 LGHNA and CDR2 YNFKEQ. This CDR3 is 17 amino acids long. Trimming pared 1 base from V and 4 bases from J, leaving 19 bases between. CDR3 coding DNA: TGTGCCAGCAGCCAAGTAACTTTTGGAGGTCTTCTCACTGAAGCTTTCTTT. It codes for CASSQVTFGGLLTEAFF.

V gene TRBV27 combines with J gene TRBJ2-1; a possible D gene is TRBD2 (6 bases). This CDR3 comprises 17 residues. Germline-derived CDR1 and CDR2 are MNHEY and SMNVEV (reference sequence). Trimming cost V 2 bases and J 1 base, with 15 bases left between them. In DNA form, the CDR3 reads TGTGCCAGCAGTTTACTTTTCGCGGGATTATCCTACAATGAGCAGTTCTTC. It codes for CASSLLFAGLSYNEQFF.

The chain uses TRBV15 and TRBJ1-4; D gene unclear. CDR1 is LNHNV and CDR2 is YYDKDF in the germline V gene (reference sequence). The CDR3 runs to 17 residues. Trimming left V 1 base short and J 1 base short, with 13 bases between. The CDR3 nucleotides are TGTGCCACCAGCAGAGTACGGGCCGGGATAACTAATGAAAAACTGTTTTTT. Protein product: CATSRVRAGITNEKLFF.

The J gene is TRBJ1-1, the V gene TRBV7-2, with 7 bases lining up with TRBD1. V was clipped by 0 bases and J by 9 bases; unmatched bases: 7. This CDR3 comprises 14 residues. CDR1 is SGHTA and CDR2 is FQGNSA in the germline V gene. The CDR3 DNA reads TGTGCCAGCAGCTTAGCCGGCACAGGGGTGCAAGCTTTCTTT. It yields the protein CASSLAGTGVQAFF. The full variable domain, completed using reference TRBV7-2 and TRBJ1-1, is GAGVSQSPSNKVTEKGKDVELRCDPISGHTALYWYRQSLGQGLEFLIYFQGNSAPDKSGLPSDRFSAERTGGSVSTLTIQRTQQEDSAVYLCASSLAGTGVQAFFGQGTRLTVV.

The CDR3 DNA reads as TGTGCCAGCCAACGGGGGACAGGGGGCTCTGAGACCCAGTACTTC. This codes for CASQRGTGGSETQYF. V is TRBV6-1 and J is TRBJ2-5, with 12 bases fitting TRBD1. CDR3 size: 15 residues. V lost 8 bases to trimming and J lost 5 bases; unmatched junction nucleotides: 9. CDR1 and CDR2 (germline): MNHNS, SASEGT.

The rearrangement uses TRBV11-2 and TRBJ2-1; 8 bases fit TRBD1. With V trimmed by 3 bases and J by 3 bases, 10 bases remained unmatched. Germline CDR1 and CDR2: SGHAT and FQNNGV. The CDR3 sequence is 17 residues long. CDR3 sequence: CASSFNIGQGVYNEQFF. The CDR3 bases are TGTGCCAGCAGCTTCAACATCGGACAGGGAGTCTACAATGAGCAGTTCTTC.

This chain joins TRBV5-1 and TRBJ2-1; 8 bases align to TRBD2. The germline CDR1 and CDR2 sequences are SGHRS and YFSETQ. The CDR3 sequence is 16 residues long. V lost 0 bases, J lost 4 bases, and 6 bases stayed unmatched. The CDR3 region has the DNA TGCGCCAGCAGCTTGGCTCTAGGCGGGGGGTACAATGAGCAGTTCTTC. It codes for CASSLALGGGYNEQFF.

The chain couples TRBV7-3 to TRBJ2-6, with TRBD1 identical over 7 bases. The CDR3 is 21 amino acids. V shed 1 base and J 0 bases; nucleotides not matched to a gene: 15. CDR1 and CDR2 from the germline V gene are SGHTA and FQGTGA. The DNA for the CDR3 is TGTGCCAGCAGCTTAAGGGGACAGTCCTTCAGATCAACCTCTGGGGCCAACGTCCTGACTTTC. Its protein product is CASSLRGQSFRSTSGANVLTF.

This chain uses TRBV4-3 with TRBJ2-1; TRBD2 might be the D (5 bases). V was clipped by 0 bases and J by 12 bases, with 9 bases between them. Germline CDR1 LGHNA, CDR2 YSLEER. The CDR3 is made up of 12 amino acids. The CDR3 sequence: CASSQDRRVQFF. The CDR3 DNA sequence: TGCGCCAGCAGCCAAGATCGGCGGGTGCAGTTCTTC.

V and J are TRBV7-8 and TRBJ1-2, with D possibly being TRBD1 (5 bases). The V gene lost 1 base and the J gene lost 4 bases, with 16 bases spanning the gap. The CDR3 is made up of 16 amino acids. Germline CDR1 reads SGHVS; CDR2 reads FQNEAQ. The CDR3 region is CASSLEWGDEVYGYTF. The CDR3 DNA follows: TGTGCCAGCAGCTTAGAATGGGGGGATGAGGTCTATGGCTACACCTTC.

V gene TRBV4-2 combines with J gene TRBJ2-1; 8 bases match TRBD2. CDR3 length equals 16 residues. Germline V lookup: CDR1 LGHNA, CDR2 YNFKEQ. J lost 4 bases, V lost 1 base, and 6 bases had no gene match. CDR3 nucleotides: TGTGCCAGCAGCCAAGTAGGAGCGGGGGCGTACAATGAGCAGTTCTTC. Residues: CASSQVGAGAYNEQFF.

This clone occurred a few times. This chain links TRBV7-6 with TRBJ1-5; D is ambiguous. The germline V and J ends were trimmed by 5 bases and 0 bases, with 11 bases remaining between them. The germline V gene encodes CDR1 SGHVS and CDR2 FNYEAQ. The CDR3 covers 15 residues. CDR3 nucleotides: TGTGCCAGCAGCCCTAGCGGGTATAGCAATCAGCCCCAGCATTTT. It specifies CASSPSGYSNQPQHF.

The V gene is TRBV28, the J gene TRBJ1-5, with D possibly matching TRBD1 (6 bases). CDR1 is MDHEN, CDR2 SYDVKM, per germline. V was trimmed by 6 bases and J by 1 base, leaving 13 bases between them. This CDR3 contains 15 residues. The CDR3 DNA reads as TGTGCCAGCAGCCCCTGGGACAACAGCAATCAGCCCCAGCATTTT. It encodes CASSPWDNSNQPQHF.

The J gene is TRBJ2-3, the V gene TRBV4-3, with 8 bases aligning to TRBD2. The CDR3 totals 15 residues. Germline CDR1 reads LGHNA; CDR2 reads YSLEER. J was trimmed by 5 bases and V by 4 bases; bases with no gene match: 8. DNA for the CDR3: TGCGCCAGCAGCCGCCAAGCGGGGGAAGGAGATACGCAGTATTTT. Protein sequence: CASSRQAGEGDTQYF.

The chain uses TRBV2 and TRBJ2-7, with 10 bases lining up with TRBD1. Trimming cost V 8 bases and J 3 bases; bases outside gene matches: 10. This CDR3 has 15 amino acids. Germline lookup yields CDR1 SNHLY and CDR2 FYNNEI. In nucleotides, the CDR3 is TGTGCCAGCCGCCTGAGGGACAGGGGTAACTACGAGCAGTACTTC. It codes for CASRLRDRGNYEQYF.

This clone was found a few times. V is TRBV4-1 and J is TRBJ1-3; no definite D call. CDR1 and CDR2 (germline): MGHRA, YSYEKL. The CDR3 has 18 amino acids. V was pared by 0 bases and J by 0 bases, with 15 bases between. The CDR3: CASSQDPVRGYSGNTIYF. The CDR3 DNA follows: TGCGCCAGCAGCCAAGATCCGGTCCGAGGGTACTCTGGAAACACCATATATTTT.

The chain recombines TRBV9 with TRBJ2-1; D is uncertain. The CDR3 runs 13 residues. Trimming pared 0 bases from V and 9 bases from J, leaving 10 bases between. Per germline, CDR1 SGDLS and CDR2 YYNGEE. The CDR3 sequence: CASSVVSIGEQFF. The CDR3 bases are TGTGCCAGCAGCGTAGTATCAATCGGTGAGCAGTTCTTC.